This TCR beta chain originates from a study of memory CD4+ T cells and cytomegalovirus serostatus. Study observations and caveats: CD4+ memory repertoires contained about 40% of the roughly 150 reported CMV TCRbeta sequences. The CMV-associated TCR signature appears largely within the CD4+ memory repertoire.

Clones were read by immunoSEQ multiplex PCR, and TCRdb kept only the in-frame ones, dropping some. Of about 58,000 clones detected, roughly 84% appear once; the ten largest clones hold 0.5%. A word on this clone: No antigen is known for it.

Single viable CD3+CD4+CD8-CD45RO+ cells were sorted as the memory CD4+ T cells. Serum IgG to CMV pp150, pp28, p38 and p52 defined serostatus. Germline assignment: CDR1 MNHEY and CDR2 SMNVEV (reference sequence). V was shortened by 7 bases and J by 10 bases, with 17 bases between the two germline ends. The length of the CDR3 is 14 residues. The sequence was obtained from an adult in good health and CMV-seronegative. Some clones in this sample may be carry-over from other donors' samples. Specimen: memory CD4+ T cells from blood. The chain couples TRBV27 to TRBJ1-6; D is unresolved. This CDR3 reads CASKGRIDLSPLHF. Here the CDR3 DNA reads TGTGCCAGCAAAGGAAGGATTGACCTCTCACCCCTCCACTTT.